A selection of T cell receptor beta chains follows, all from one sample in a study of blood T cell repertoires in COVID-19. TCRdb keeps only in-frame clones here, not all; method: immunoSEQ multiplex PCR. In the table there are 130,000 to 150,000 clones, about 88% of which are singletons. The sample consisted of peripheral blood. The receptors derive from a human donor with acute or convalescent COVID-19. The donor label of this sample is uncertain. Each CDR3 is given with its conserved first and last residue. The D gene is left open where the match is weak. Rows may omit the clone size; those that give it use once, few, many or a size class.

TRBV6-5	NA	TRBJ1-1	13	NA	TGTGCCAGCGCAGGGGTATTAAACACTGAAGCTTTCTTT	CASAGVLNTEAFF
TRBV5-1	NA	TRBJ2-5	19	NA	TGCGCCAGCAGCGAGGGCCCAATGGCGACCTTAGCGATTCAAGAGACCCAGTACTTC	CASSEGPMATLAIQETQYF
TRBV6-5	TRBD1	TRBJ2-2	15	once	TGTGCCAGCAGAAATAGACAGGGTAGTCCCGGGGAGCTGTTTTTT	CASRNRQGSPGELFF
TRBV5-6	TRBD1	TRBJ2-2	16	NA	TGTGCCAGCAGCCTCGGACAGGGGGGTGCGTCCGGGGAGCTGTTTTTT	CASSLGQGGASGELFF
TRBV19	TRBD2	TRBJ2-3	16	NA	TGTGCCAGTAGTATAGGGACTAGCGGGGGCACAGATACGCAGTATTTT	CASSIGTSGGTDTQYF
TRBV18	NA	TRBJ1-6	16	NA	TGTGCCAGCTCGCTTTCGGTGGGGGGGGGTGATTCACCCCTCCACTTT	CASSLSVGGGDSPLHF
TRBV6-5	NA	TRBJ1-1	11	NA	TGTGCCAGCAGTCCCGGACTCGTAGCTTTCTTT	CASSPGLVAFF
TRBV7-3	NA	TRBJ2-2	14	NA	TGTGCCAGCAGCTTAGGGAGTGGGACCGGGGAGCTGTTTTTT	CASSLGSGTGELFF
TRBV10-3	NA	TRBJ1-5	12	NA	TGTGCCATCAGTCAGGTCAATCAGCCCCAGCATTTT	CAISQVNQPQHF
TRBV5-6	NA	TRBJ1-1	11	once	TGTGCCAGCAGCTTGAACAGTAACGCTTTCTTT	CASSLNSNAFF
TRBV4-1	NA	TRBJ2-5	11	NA	TGCGCCAGCAGCCGCAGAGAGACCCAGTACTTC	CASSRRETQYF
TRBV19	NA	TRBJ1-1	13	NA	TGTGCCAGTAGTATAGGGACCGGGGCTGAAGCTTTCTTT	CASSIGTGAEAFF
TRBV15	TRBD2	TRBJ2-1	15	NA	TGTGCCACCAGCCCCTCTAGCGGGAGAGAGTACGAGCAGTTCTTC	CATSPSSGREYEQFF
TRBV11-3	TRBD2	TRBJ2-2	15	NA	TGTGCCAGCAGTCCTAGCGGGAGGGCCGACGGGGAGCTGTTTTTT	CASSPSGRADGELFF
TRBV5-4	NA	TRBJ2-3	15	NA	TGTGCCAGCATTCATTCTGTCGGGGACACAGATACGCAGTATTTT	CASIHSVGDTDTQYF
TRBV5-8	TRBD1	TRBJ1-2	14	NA	TGTGCCAGCAGCAAGGGACAGGTGGTCTATGGCTACACCTTC	CASSKGQVVYGYTF
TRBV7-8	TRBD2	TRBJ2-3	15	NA	TGTGCCAGCAGTCCCGGGACTAAAGGCACAGATACGCAGTATTTT	CASSPGTKGTDTQYF
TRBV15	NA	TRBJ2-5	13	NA	TGTGCCACCAGCAGAGCCTCCCAAGAGACCCAGTACTTC	CATSRASQETQYF
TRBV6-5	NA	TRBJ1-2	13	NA	TGTGCCAGCAGGGACAGCCACTACTATGGCTACACCTTC	CASRDSHYYGYTF
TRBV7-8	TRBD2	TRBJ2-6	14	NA	TGTGCCAGCAGCCGTGCGGGGGGAGGCAACGTCCTGACTTTC	CASSRAGGGNVLTF
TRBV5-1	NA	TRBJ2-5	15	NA	TGCGCCAGCAGCTTCGCCGGGATACCCCAAGAGACCCAGTACTTC	CASSFAGIPQETQYF
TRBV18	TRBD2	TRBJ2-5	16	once	TGTGCCAGCTCACTGGGACTAGCCAATTCTTTAGAGACCCAGTACTTC	CASSLGLANSLETQYF
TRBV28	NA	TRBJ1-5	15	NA	TGTGCCAGCACCTCGTGGGGGGATTACAATCAGCCCCAGCATTTT	CASTSWGDYNQPQHF
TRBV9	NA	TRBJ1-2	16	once	TGTGCCAGCAGCGGCCTTGAAGAAACCCTAGGCTATGGCTACACCTTC	CASSGLEETLGYGYTF
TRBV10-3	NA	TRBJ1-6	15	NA	TGTGCCATCAGTGACCAGAACACAGATAATTCACCCCTCCACTTT	CAISDQNTDNSPLHF
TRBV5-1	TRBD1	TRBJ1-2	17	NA	TGCGCCAGCAGCTTGGAGTCCAGGGGGCGCATAAACTATGGCTACACCTTC	CASSLESRGRINYGYTF
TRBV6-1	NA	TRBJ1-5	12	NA	TGTGCCAGCAGTGACAGGGTTCAGCCCCAGCATTTT	CASSDRVQPQHF
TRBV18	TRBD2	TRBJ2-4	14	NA	TGTGCCAGCTCACCATCTTCGGGGGGGAACATTCAGTACTTC	CASSPSSGGNIQYF
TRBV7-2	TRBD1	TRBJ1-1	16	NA	TGTGCCAGCAGCTTACAGGGGGCTTTGGGGAACACTGAAGCTTTCTTT	CASSLQGALGNTEAFF